This TCR beta chain came from a study of blood T cell repertoires in COVID-19. About the study: The United States, Italy and Spain were the sources of the acute and convalescent COVID-19 samples. Sources were T cells, B-cell-depleted T cells, or PBMCs; the material itself was cDNA or gDNA.

Some clones are missing from TCRdb's copy, which holds only in-frame ones; the method was immunoSEQ multiplex PCR. This table holds under 350,000 clones, roughly 86% found once. CDR1 MNHEY and CDR2 SVGEGT come from the germline V gene. Between the trimmed V and J ends, which lost 5 bases and 4 bases, there was a span of 14 bases. The CDR3 sequence is 14 residues long. Input material: PBMCs or T cells enriched from blood (not recorded which). The gene calls are TRBV6-2 or TRBV6-3 and TRBJ1-2, with a tentative D call TRBD1 (6 bases). This TCR came from a woman aged 18-35 years who had recovered from COVID-19. The CDR3 nucleotides read TGTGCCAGCAGTCTCTGGGACACCGTCTATGGCTACACCTTC. Translated, it gives CASSLWDTVYGYTF.